Listed below are T cell receptor beta chains from one sample, sequenced in a study of brain T cells in children with intractable seizures. Assay used: immunoSEQ multiplex PCR; TCRdb lists only in-frame clones, some missing. The sample lists tens of thousands of clones, about 92% seen once, with about 1.4% in the top ten. This specimen consisted of peripheral blood, obtained at surgery. These receptor sequences come from a boy younger than two with tuberous sclerosis and intractable seizures. CDR3s include the opening cysteine and the closing phenylalanine or tryptophan. The order of the fields is D gene, J gene, clone size, V gene, CDR3 protein, CDR3 DNA. A D gene is named only where the DNA matches it firmly. Clone size appears in some rows only: once, few, many, or a class for an expanded clone.

TRBD2 TRBJ2-3 - TRBV4-2 CASSHRLAGGTDTQYF TGTGCCAGCAGCCATCGTCTAGCGGGGGGCACAGATACGCAGTATTTT
TRBD1 TRBJ1-2 - TRBV5-1 CASSFRDRVKNYGYTF TGCGCCAGCAGCTTCCGGGACAGGGTGAAGAACTATGGCTACACCTTC
- TRBJ1-2 - TRBV30 CAWSTGNYGYTF TGTGCCTGGAGCACGGGCAACTATGGCTACACCTTC
- TRBJ1-3 - TRBV5-6 CASSLLGVDSGNTIYF TGTGCCAGCAGCTTGCTCGGGGTTGACTCTGGAAACACCATATATTTT
TRBD2 TRBJ2-3 - TRBV30 CAGGDGTDTQYF TGTGCCGGGGGGGACGGCACAGATACGCAGTATTTT
TRBD2 TRBJ2-5 - TRBV7-3 CASSPLPGLAGETQETQYF TGTGCCAGCAGCCCATTACCGGGACTAGCGGGTGAAACCCAAGAGACCCAGTACTTC
- TRBJ1-2 - TRBV11-2 CASSLPTVNYGYTF TGTGCCAGCAGCTTACCGACGGTAAACTATGGCTACACCTTC
- TRBJ1-4 - TRBV2 CASLRRGVKKLFF TGTGCCAGCCTAAGGAGGGGGGTGAAGAAACTGTTTTTT
TRBD1 TRBJ1-2 - TRBV7-2 CASSQLRGSYGYTF TGTGCCAGCAGCCAACTCAGGGGGTCCTATGGCTACACCTTC
- TRBJ1-4 - TRBV5-4 CASSFGSHATNEKLFF TGTGCCAGCAGCTTTGGCAGTCATGCAACTAATGAAAAACTGTTTTTT
TRBD2 TRBJ2-5 - TRBV5-1 CASREAGAYQETQYF TGCGCCAGCAGAGAAGCGGGAGCGTACCAAGAGACCCAGTACTTC
- TRBJ1-1 - TRBV5-6 CASSFDRNTEAFF TGTGCCAGCAGCTTCGATCGCAACACTGAAGCTTTCTTT
TRBD1 TRBJ2-5 - TRBV9 CASSVGTGGAGETQYF TGTGCCAGCAGCGTAGGGACAGGGGGAGCGGGAGAGACCCAGTACTTC
TRBD2 TRBJ2-3 medium-sized TRBV10-3 CAISGGARTDTQYF TGTGCCATCAGCGGGGGGGCCCGCACAGATACGCAGTATTTT
- TRBJ1-1 - TRBV21-1 CASSKEEDRGQNTEAFF TGTGCCAGCAGCAAAGAGGAGGACAGGGGGCAAAACACTGAAGCTTTCTTT
- TRBJ2-2 - TRBV5-4 CASKLQGPGELFF TGTGCCAGCAAATTACAGGGTCCCGGGGAGCTGTTTTTT
TRBD1 TRBJ1-1 - TRBV7-9 CASSLQGGITEAFF TGTGCCAGCAGCCTACAGGGGGGGATCACTGAAGCTTTCTTT
TRBD1 TRBJ2-7 few TRBV3-1/TRBV3-2 CASSQAGTGSREQYF TGTGCCAGCAGCCAGGCCGGGACAGGCTCGCGGGAGCAGTACTTC
- TRBJ2-7 - TRBV19 CASSTRPSLNPYEQYF TGTGCCAGTAGTACCCGGCCGTCGTTAAACCCCTACGAGCAGTACTTC
- TRBJ2-3 - TRBV9 CASSATNSFVTQYF TGTGCCAGCAGCGCGACGAACTCGTTCGTTACGCAGTATTTT
- TRBJ1-2 - TRBV5-6 CASSLDSRGGGYTF TGTGCCAGCAGCTTGGATTCCAGGGGAGGTGGCTACACCTTC
- TRBJ2-7 - TRBV13 CASSQGTEVFYEQYF TGTGCCAGCAGCCAAGGGACCGAGGTTTTCTACGAGCAGTACTTC
- TRBJ1-3 once TRBV13 CASSSSIRSPGNTIYF TGTGCCAGCAGCTCCTCAATAAGGTCGCCCGGAAACACCATATATTTT
- TRBJ2-1 - TRBV29-1 CSVERNYNEQFF TGCAGCGTTGAAAGAAACTACAATGAGCAGTTCTTC
TRBD1 TRBJ1-2 - TRBV4-2 CASSHTGDQGYGYTF TGTGCCAGCAGCCACACAGGGGATCAGGGCTATGGCTACACCTTC
- TRBJ2-2 - TRBV6-6 CASNGGQILTGELFF TGTGCCAGCAATGGGGGCCAGATTTTAACCGGGGAGCTGTTTTTT
- TRBJ2-5 - TRBV6-2/TRBV6-3 CASSPNHSRTQYF TGTGCCAGCAGCCCTAACCACTCTAGGACCCAGTACTTC
- TRBJ2-1 - TRBV9 CASSVVAVAYNEQFF TGTGCCAGCAGCGTAGTCGCGGTAGCATACAATGAGCAGTTCTTC
TRBD1 TRBJ1-4 - TRBV7-2 CASSVRQGQSEKLFF TGTGCCAGCAGCGTTCGACAGGGGCAGAGTGAAAAACTGTTTTTT
- TRBJ2-5 few TRBV11-3 CASSLDFPPGETQYF TGTGCCAGCAGCTTGGACTTCCCGCCCGGAGAGACCCAGTACTTC
- TRBJ2-1 - TRBV10-2 CALIGGNEQFF TGCGCCCTAATAGGGGGAAATGAGCAGTTCTTC
- TRBJ2-1 - TRBV7-2 CASSHPGQYNEQFF TGTGCCAGCAGCCACCCAGGACAGTACAATGAGCAGTTCTTC
TRBD1 TRBJ2-3 - TRBV15 CATSGLLQGDPLTDTQYF TGTGCCACCAGCGGGTTATTACAGGGGGACCCCCTCACAGATACGCAGTATTTT
TRBD2 TRBJ2-2 - TRBV6-5 CAWRGADGELFF TGTGCCTGGCGGGGGGCGGACGGGGAGCTGTTTTTT
- TRBJ2-1 - TRBV30 CAWALGGKANEQFF TGTGCCTGGGCCCTAGGGGGGAAGGCCAATGAGCAGTTCTTC
- TRBJ1-1 - TRBV28 CASSPRGGNTEAFF TGTGCCAGCAGCCCTCGGGGAGGTAACACTGAAGCTTTCTTT
- TRBJ2-7 - TRBV18 CASSPRIRDYEQYF TGTGCCAGCTCACCACGTATCCGGGACTACGAGCAGTACTTC
- TRBJ2-7 - TRBV27 CASSSLPGEQYF TGTGCCAGCAGTTCCCTACCGGGTGAGCAGTACTTC
- TRBJ2-3 few TRBV7-9 CASSLVMAPGTDTQYF TGTGCCAGCAGCTTAGTGATGGCCCCCGGGACAGATACGCAGTATTTT
- TRBJ1-6 - TRBV11-2 CASSLGSPLHF TGTGCCAGCAGCTTAGGCTCACCCCTCCACTTT
TRBD2 TRBJ2-3 - TRBV2 CANREGGTDTQYF TGTGCCAACCGGGAGGGCGGTACAGATACGCAGTATTTT
- TRBJ2-1 - TRBV3-1/TRBV3-2 CASSQQGLGRNEQFF TGTGCCAGCAGCCAGCAGGGCCTCGGGCGCAATGAGCAGTTCTTC
- TRBJ2-1 once TRBV5-6 CASSGWGQGGRNEQFF TGTGCCAGCAGCGGGTGGGGTCAGGGAGGTCGGAATGAGCAGTTCTTC
- TRBJ2-1 - TRBV11-3 CASSPRPWDQPPNEQFF TGTGCCAGCAGCCCTCGACCCTGGGACCAGCCACCCAATGAGCAGTTCTTC
- TRBJ2-2 few TRBV7-3 CASRSQGDTGELFF TGTGCCAGCCGAAGCCAGGGAGACACCGGGGAGCTGTTTTTT
- TRBJ2-7 - TRBV5-4 CASSLTPASSYEQYF TGTGCCAGCAGCTTGACCCCCGCATCCTCCTACGAGCAGTACTTC
- TRBJ1-1 - TRBV30 CAWSHYPATEAFF TGTGCCTGGAGTCATTATCCGGCCACTGAAGCTTTCTTT
- TRBJ1-2 - TRBV19 CASSPGADEGYGYTF TGTGCCTCCTCCCCCGGGGCAGACGAAGGCTATGGCTACACCTTC
- TRBJ1-4 - TRBV30 CAWSVRRTDNEKLFF TGTGCCTGGAGTGTAAGGCGTACAGATAATGAAAAACTGTTTTTT
- TRBJ1-2 - TRBV3-1/TRBV3-2 CASSTQDGTYGYTF TGTGCCAGCAGCACGCAAGACGGGACCTATGGCTACACCTTC
TRBD1 TRBJ1-2 - TRBV7-9 CASSLGQGEANYGYTF TGTGCCAGCAGCTTAGGACAGGGGGAGGCTAACTATGGCTACACCTTC
TRBD2 TRBJ2-7 - TRBV20-1 CSASLLAGDYEQYF TGCAGTGCTAGTCTTCTAGCGGGAGACTACGAGCAGTACTTC
- TRBJ2-6 - TRBV6-5 CASSYSGSGANVLTF TGTGCCAGCAGTTACTCGGGGTCTGGGGCCAACGTCCTGACTTTC
- TRBJ1-2 - TRBV24-1 CATTRQSYGYTF TGTGCCACCACCCGACAGAGCTATGGCTACACCTTC
TRBD1 TRBJ2-5 - TRBV2 CASRRQGETQYF TGTGCCAGCCGAAGACAGGGAGAGACCCAGTACTTC